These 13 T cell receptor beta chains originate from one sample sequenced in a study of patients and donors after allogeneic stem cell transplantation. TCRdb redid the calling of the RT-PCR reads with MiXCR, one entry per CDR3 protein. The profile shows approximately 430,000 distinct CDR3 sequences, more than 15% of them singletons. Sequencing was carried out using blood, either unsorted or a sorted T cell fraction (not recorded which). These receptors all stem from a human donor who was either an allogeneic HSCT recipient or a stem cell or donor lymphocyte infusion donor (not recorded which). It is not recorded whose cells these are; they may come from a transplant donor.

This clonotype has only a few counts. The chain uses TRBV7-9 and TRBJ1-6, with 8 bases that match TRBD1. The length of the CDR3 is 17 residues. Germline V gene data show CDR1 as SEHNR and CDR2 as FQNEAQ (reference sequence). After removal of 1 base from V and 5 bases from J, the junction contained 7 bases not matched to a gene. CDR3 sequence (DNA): TGTGCCAGCAGCTTAGGACAGGGGAGGAAGCATAATTCACCCCTCCACTTT. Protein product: CASSLGQGRKHNSPLHF.

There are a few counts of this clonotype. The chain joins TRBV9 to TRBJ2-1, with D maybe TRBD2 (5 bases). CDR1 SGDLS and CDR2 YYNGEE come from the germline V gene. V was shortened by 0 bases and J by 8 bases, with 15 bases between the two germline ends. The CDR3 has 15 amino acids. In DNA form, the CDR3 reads TGTGCCAGCAGCGTAGGGCTTATACGAGGGCATGAGCAGTTCTTC. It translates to CASSVGLIRGHEQFF.

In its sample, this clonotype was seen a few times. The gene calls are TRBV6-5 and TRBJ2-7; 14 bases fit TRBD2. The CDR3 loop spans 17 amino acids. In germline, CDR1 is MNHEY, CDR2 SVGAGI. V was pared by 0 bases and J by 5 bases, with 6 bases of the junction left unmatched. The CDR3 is CASSYSTGLAGGNEQYF. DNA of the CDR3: TGTGCCAGCAGTTACTCCACTGGACTAGCGGGGGGCAACGAGCAGTACTTC.

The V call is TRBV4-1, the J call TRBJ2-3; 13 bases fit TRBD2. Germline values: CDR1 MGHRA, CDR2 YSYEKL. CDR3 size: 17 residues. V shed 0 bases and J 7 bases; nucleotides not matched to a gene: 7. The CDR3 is CASSQDRETSGRNTQYF. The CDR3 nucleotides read TGCGCCAGCAGCCAAGATAGGGAGACTAGCGGGAGGAATACGCAGTATTTT.

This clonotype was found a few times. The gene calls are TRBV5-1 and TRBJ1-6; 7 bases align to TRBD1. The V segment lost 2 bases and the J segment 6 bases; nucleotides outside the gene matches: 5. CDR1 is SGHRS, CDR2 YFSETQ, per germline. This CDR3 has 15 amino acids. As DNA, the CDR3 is TGCGCCAGCAGCTTAGGGACAGCACGTAATTCACCCCTCCACTTT. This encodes CASSLGTARNSPLHF.

CDR3 in DNA: TGCAGTGCTATAGGACAGGGAAAAGGACAGCCCCAGCATTTT. Its translation: CSAIGQGKGQPQHF. This chain joins TRBV20-1 and TRBJ1-5; 8 bases match TRBD1. The CDR3 is 14 amino acids. The V gene's germline CDR1 is DFQATT and CDR2 SNEGSKA (reference sequence). Trimming at V came to 4 bases and at J to 7 bases, leaving 9 bases not matched to a gene.

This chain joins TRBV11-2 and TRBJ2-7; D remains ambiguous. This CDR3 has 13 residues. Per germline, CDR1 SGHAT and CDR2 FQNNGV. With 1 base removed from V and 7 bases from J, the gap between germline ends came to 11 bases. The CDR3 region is CASSLGSALEQYF. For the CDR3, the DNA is TGTGCCAGCAGCTTAGGCTCGGCTTTGGAGCAGTACTTC.

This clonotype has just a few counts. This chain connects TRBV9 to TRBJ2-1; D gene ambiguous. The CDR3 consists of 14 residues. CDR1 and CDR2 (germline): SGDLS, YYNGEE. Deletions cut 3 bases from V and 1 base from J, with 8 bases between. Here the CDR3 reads CASSDERSYNEQFF. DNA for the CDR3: TGTGCCAGCAGCGACGAACGGTCCTACAATGAGCAGTTCTTC.

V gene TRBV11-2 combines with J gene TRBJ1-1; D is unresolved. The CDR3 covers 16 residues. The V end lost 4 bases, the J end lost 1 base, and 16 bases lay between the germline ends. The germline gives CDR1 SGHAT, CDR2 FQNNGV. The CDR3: CASSSPRRPKNTEAFF. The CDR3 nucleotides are TGTGCCAGCAGCTCCCCCCGGCGGCCGAAGAACACTGAAGCTTTCTTT.

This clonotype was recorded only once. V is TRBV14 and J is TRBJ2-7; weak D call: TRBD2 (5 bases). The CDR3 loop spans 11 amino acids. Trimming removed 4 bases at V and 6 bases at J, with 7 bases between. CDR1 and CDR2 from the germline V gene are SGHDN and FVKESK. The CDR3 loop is CASSRLREQYF. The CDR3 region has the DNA TGTGCCAGCAGCCGACTACGCGAGCAGTACTTC.

CDR3 bases: TGTGCCAGCAGCGTCTTAACAGATGGCTACACCTTC. Its translation is CASSVLTDGYTF. The rearrangement joins TRBV9 to TRBJ1-2; D gene unclear. Germline V lookup: CDR1 SGDLS, CDR2 YYNGEE. V shed 2 bases and J shed 6 bases, with 8 bases lying between them. The CDR3 is 12 residues long.

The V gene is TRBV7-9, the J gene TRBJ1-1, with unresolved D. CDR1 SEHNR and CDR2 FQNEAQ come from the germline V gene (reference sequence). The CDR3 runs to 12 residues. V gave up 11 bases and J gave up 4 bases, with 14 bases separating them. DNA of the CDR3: TGTGCCGTTAAATCGGCGGGCACTGAAGCTTTCTTT. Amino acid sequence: CAVKSAGTEAFF.

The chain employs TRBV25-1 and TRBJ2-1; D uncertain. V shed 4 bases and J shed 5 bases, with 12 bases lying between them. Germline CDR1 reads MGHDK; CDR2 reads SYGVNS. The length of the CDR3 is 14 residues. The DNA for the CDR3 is TGTGCCAGCAGTGTCCAGGTCCTTGACAATGAGCAGTTCTTC. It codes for CASSVQVLDNEQFF.